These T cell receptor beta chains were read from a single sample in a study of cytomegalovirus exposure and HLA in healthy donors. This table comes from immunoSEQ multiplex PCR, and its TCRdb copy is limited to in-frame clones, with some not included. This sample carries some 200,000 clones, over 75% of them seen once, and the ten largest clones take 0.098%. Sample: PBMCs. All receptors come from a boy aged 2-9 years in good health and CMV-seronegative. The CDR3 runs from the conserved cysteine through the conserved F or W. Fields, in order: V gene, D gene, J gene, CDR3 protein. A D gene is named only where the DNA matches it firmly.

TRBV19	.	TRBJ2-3	CASRTDGTDTQYF
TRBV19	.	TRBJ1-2	CASSVDGKVYGYTF
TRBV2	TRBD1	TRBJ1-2	CASSEQGAGYGYTF
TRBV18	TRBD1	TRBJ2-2	CASSPRQGGGGTGELFF
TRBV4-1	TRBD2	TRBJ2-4	CASSRAQGGRGGDIQYF
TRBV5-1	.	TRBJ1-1	CASSPLQGRAFF
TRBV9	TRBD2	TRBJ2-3	CASSGRGTTDTQYF
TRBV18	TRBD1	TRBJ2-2	CASSHMDRAETGELFF
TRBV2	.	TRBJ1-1	CASKLRGMNTEAFF
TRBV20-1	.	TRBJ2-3	CSARPGDTQYF
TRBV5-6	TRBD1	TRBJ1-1	CASSLWDRGDTEAFF
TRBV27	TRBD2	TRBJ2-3	CASSLGWESGGSTDTQYF
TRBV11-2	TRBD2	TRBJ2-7	CASSATSGGAVDYEQYF
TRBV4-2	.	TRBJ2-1	CASSQDAQRGQAFF
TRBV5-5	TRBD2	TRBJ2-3	CASSPAGGIADTQYF
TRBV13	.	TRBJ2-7	CASRGDSDEQYF
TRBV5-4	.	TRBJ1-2	CASSLAEGWGYTF
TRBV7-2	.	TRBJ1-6	CASSGSSSPLHF
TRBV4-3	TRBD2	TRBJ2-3	CASSQEASGGNTDTQYF
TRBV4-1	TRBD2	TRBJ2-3	CASSQDRGGRDTQYF
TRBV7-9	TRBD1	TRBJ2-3	CASSLAGGRGLADTQYF
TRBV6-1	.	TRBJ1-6	CASRAGGPSNSPLHF
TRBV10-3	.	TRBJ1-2	CATRSGGTDYGYTF
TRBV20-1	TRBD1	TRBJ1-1	CRGQSNTEAFF
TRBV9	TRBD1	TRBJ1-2	CASSVGQGANYGYTF
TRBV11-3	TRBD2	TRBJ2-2	CASSRPGGQLDGELFF
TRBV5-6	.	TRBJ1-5	CASSAGEGRPQHF
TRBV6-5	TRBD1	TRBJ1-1	CASSFGQATEAFF
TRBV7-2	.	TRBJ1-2	CASSLRGQSRGGYTF
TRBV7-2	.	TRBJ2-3	CASSFGGGHDTQYF
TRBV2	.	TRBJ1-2	CASSPIREANYGYTF
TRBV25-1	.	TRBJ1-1	CASSEFLSTEAFF
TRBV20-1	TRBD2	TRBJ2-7	CSATSGYEQYF
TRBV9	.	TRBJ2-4	CASSASGGDVDIQYF
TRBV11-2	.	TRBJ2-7	CASSPRPPYEQYF
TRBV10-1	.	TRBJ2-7	CATLGGETYEQYF
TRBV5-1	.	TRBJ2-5	CASSRSGEETQYF
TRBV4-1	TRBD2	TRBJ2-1	CASSLRTSGGAYYNEQFF
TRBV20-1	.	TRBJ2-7	CSARRTSEQYF
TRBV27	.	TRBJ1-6	CASSRNSPLHF
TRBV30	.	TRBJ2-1	CAWRSGYNEQFF
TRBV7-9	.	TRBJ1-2	CASDQGHYGYTF
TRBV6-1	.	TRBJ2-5	CASSEENRVRETQYF
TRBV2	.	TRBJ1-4	CASRLAGGQGSRKLFF
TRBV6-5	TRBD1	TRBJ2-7	CASRWDSSSYEQYF
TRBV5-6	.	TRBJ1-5	CASSLSDARHYQPQHF
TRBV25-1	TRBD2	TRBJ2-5	CASSDGKLAGRLAQYF
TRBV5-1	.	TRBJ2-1	CASSLVKQGTNEQFF
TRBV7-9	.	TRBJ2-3	CASSPTGTDTQYF
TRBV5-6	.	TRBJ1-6	CASSVGVSNSPLHF
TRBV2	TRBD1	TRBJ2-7	CASRGDSSYEQYF